This passage covers 26 T cell receptor beta chains from one sample sequenced in a study of T cell responses to AZD1222 COVID-19 vaccine. Measured with immunoSEQ multiplex PCR; TCRdb has only the in-frame clones, and not every one. The table has about 140,000 clones, approximately 90% seen once; the top ten hold 1% to 1.5%. The material sequenced was peripheral blood, taken 28 days after the second AZD1222 dose. These receptors all stem from an adult who received the AZD1222 COVID-19 vaccine.

The chain employs TRBV2 and TRBJ2-7, with 11 bases lining up with TRBD2. Trimming cost V 4 bases and J 0 bases; bases outside gene matches: 5. Germline lookup yields CDR1 SNHLY and CDR2 FYNNEI. The CDR3 runs to 16 residues. Here the CDR3 DNA reads TGTGCCAGCAGTGGGGTAGCGGGGGGGACCTCCTACGAGCAGTACTTC. Translation: CASSGVAGGTSYEQYF. Variable domain in full (rest from reference TRBV2 and TRBJ2-7): EPEVTQTPSHQVTQMGQEVILRCVPISNHLYFYWYRQILGQKVEFLVSFYNNEISEKSEIFDDQFSVERPDGSNFTLKIRSTKLEDSAMYFCASSGVAGGTSYEQYFGPGTRLTVT.

This chain links TRBV6-1 with TRBJ1-2; TRBD1 matches 8 bases. The CDR3 is 15 amino acids. Trimming removed 1 base from V and 3 bases from J; junction bases left unmatched: 4. Germline CDR1 MNHNS, CDR2 SASEGT. The CDR3 DNA follows: TGTGCCAGCAGTGAAGAGCTGACAGGGGACTATGGCTACACCTTC. It is translated as CASSEELTGDYGYTF.

This sequence joins TRBV3-1 (or the pseudogene TRBV3-2) and TRBJ2-1; 8 bases align to TRBD1. The CDR3 covers 16 residues. Losses at the gene ends were 2 bases for V and 6 bases for J; bases not matched to a gene: 9. The germline CDR1 and CDR2 sequences are LGHDT and YNNKEL (reference sequence). CDR3 residues: CASSQPGHRGVNEQFF. DNA of the CDR3: TGTGCCAGCAGCCAACCGGGGCACAGGGGGGTCAATGAGCAGTTCTTC.

The CDR3 DNA follows: TGTGCCAGCAGCGCCCCCGGGGGGCCATACAATGAGCAGTTCTTC. This sequence encodes CASSAPGGPYNEQFF. The rearrangement joins TRBV9 to TRBJ2-1; D may be TRBD2 (7 bases). Germline CDR1 reads SGDLS; CDR2 reads YYNGEE. This CDR3 is built from 15 residues. V lost 3 bases to trimming and J lost 4 bases, with 14 bases between them.

CDR3 sequence reads: CASSEGRSSYNEQFF. CDR3 sequence (DNA): TGTGCCAGCAGTGAGGGCAGGAGCTCCTACAATGAGCAGTTCTTC. V is TRBV2 and J is TRBJ2-1, with no clear D. CDR1 SNHLY and CDR2 FYNNEI come from the germline V gene. The CDR3 covers 15 residues. V lost 3 bases to trimming and J lost 0 bases, with 9 bases between them.

The V and J genes are TRBV10-3 and TRBJ1-1; 8 bases map to TRBD1. Trimming removed 3 bases from V and 3 bases from J; junction bases left unmatched: 0. CDR3 length: 13 amino acids. Germline CDR1 and CDR2: ENHRY and SYGVKD. The DNA for the CDR3 is TGTGCCATCAGTGACAGGGGGCACACTGAAGCTTTCTTT. This codes for CAISDRGHTEAFF.

The chain uses TRBV27 and TRBJ1-5; D is unresolved. The ends were cut back, 2 bases at V and 2 bases at J, with 10 bases in the middle. The germline V gene encodes CDR1 MNHEY and CDR2 SMNVEV (reference sequence). The length of the CDR3 is 15 residues. The CDR3 spells CASSLRSLGNQPQHF. The CDR3 nucleotides read TGTGCCAGCAGTTTAAGGAGTCTTGGCAATCAGCCCCAGCATTTT.

The chain combines TRBV9 with TRBJ2-1; D gene unclear. CDR1 is SGDLS and CDR2 is YYNGEE in the germline V gene. The V gene lost 0 bases and the J gene lost 9 bases, with 10 bases spanning the gap. The CDR3 sequence is 13 residues long. The CDR3: CASSVAFPGEQFF. The DNA of the CDR3 is TGTGCCAGCAGCGTAGCTTTTCCGGGTGAGCAGTTCTTC.

V gene TRBV3-1 (or the pseudogene TRBV3-2) combines with J gene TRBJ2-1; 13 nucleotides match TRBD2. Per the germline V gene, CDR1 is LGHDT and CDR2 is YNNKEL (reference sequence). CDR3 length: 17 residues. V was pared by 4 bases and J by 9 bases, with 12 bases of the junction left unmatched. The CDR3 DNA reads TGTGCCAGCAGCCCCGGGACTAGCGGGGTCTGGACGGCTGAGCAGTTCTTC. Protein sequence: CASSPGTSGVWTAEQFF.

The chain uses TRBV27 and TRBJ2-3; D possibly uses TRBD1 or TRBD2 (6 bases each). V lost 3 bases, J lost 1 base, and 14 bases lay in between. Germline V gene lookup returns CDR1 MNHEY and CDR2 SMNVEV (reference sequence). The CDR3 spans 16 residues. CDR3 sequence: CASSFWGAVGTDTQYF. The CDR3 DNA reads as TGTGCCAGCAGTTTTTGGGGGGCCGTGGGCACAGATACGCAGTATTTT.

The chain joins TRBV6-5 to TRBJ2-7, with D possibly TRBD2 on 5 matching bases. V was cut by 0 bases and J by 0 bases, with 9 bases left in between. Germline lookup yields CDR1 MNHEY and CDR2 SVGAGI. There are 15 residues in the CDR3. The CDR3 DNA follows: TGTGCCAGCAGTTACTCTAGCGCTCACTCCTACGAGCAGTACTTC. It is translated as CASSYSSAHSYEQYF.

This chain uses TRBV6-5 with TRBJ1-3; a weak D match, TRBD1 (5 bases). CDR3 size: 13 residues. V lost 8 bases and J lost 3, with 11 bases in between. The germline V gene has CDR1 MNHEY and CDR2 SVGAGI. CDR3: CASQGDFGNTIYF. The CDR3 coding sequence is TGTGCCAGCCAGGGTGACTTTGGAAACACCATATATTTT.

The V gene is TRBV9, the J gene TRBJ1-6, with 11 nucleotides matching TRBD1. Germline CDR1 and CDR2: SGDLS and YYNGEE. This CDR3 has 17 amino acids. V trimming: 3 bases; J trimming: 6 bases; junction bases outside the gene matches: 8. The CDR3 here is CASSETGTGGFNSPLHF. The CDR3 bases are TGTGCCAGCAGCGAGACCGGGACAGGGGGTTTTAATTCACCCCTCCACTTT.

A single count supports this clone. The chain recombines TRBV6-5 with TRBJ2-1; TRBD2 aligns across 11 bases. The CDR3 consists of 14 residues. V lost 7 bases and J lost 4; bases outside the gene matches: 3. Germline V CDR1 and CDR2: MNHEY, SVGAGI. The CDR3 DNA is TGTGCCAGCAAAACTAGCGGGGGATACAATGAGCAGTTCTTC. It translates to CASKTSGGYNEQFF.

V usage is TRBV5-1 and J usage is TRBJ2-5; 7 bases are shared with TRBD2. Germline assignment: CDR1 SGHRS and CDR2 YFSETQ. J lost 5 bases, V lost 7 bases, and 11 bases had no gene match. This CDR3 has 14 amino acids. In nucleotides, the CDR3 is TGCGCCAGCTCGGAAACTAGCGTAACGGAGACCCAGTACTTC. Its protein is CASSETSVTETQYF. Looking up the rest from reference TRBV5-1 and TRBJ2-5 gives the full variable domain: KAGVTQTPRYLIKTRGQQVTLSCSPISGHRSVSWYQQTPGQGLQFLFEYFSETQRNKGNFPGRFSGRQFSNSRSEMNVSTLELGDSALYLCASSETSVTETQYFGPGTRLLVL.

This clone was detected only once. Other DNA sequences in this sample translate to the same CDR3. CDR3 nucleotides: TGCGCCAGCAGCTCTCAGGGGCTGAGCTATGGCTACACCTTC. Its protein product is CASSSQGLSYGYTF. The chain couples TRBV5-1 to TRBJ1-2, with a tentative D call TRBD1 (6 bases). There are 14 residues in the CDR3. Germline V gene lookup returns CDR1 SGHRS and CDR2 YFSETQ. The V gene lost 3 bases and the J gene lost 4 bases, with 13 bases spanning the gap.

The gene calls are TRBV9 and TRBJ1-1; D unclear. Germline V gene lookup returns CDR1 SGDLS and CDR2 YYNGEE. CDR3 length: 15 amino acids. The V gene lost 0 bases and the J gene lost 0 bases, with 9 bases spanning the gap. The DNA of the CDR3 is TGTGCCAGCAGCGTAGCTTCCGTGATGAACACTGAAGCTTTCTTT. Translating gives CASSVASVMNTEAFF.

This sequence joins TRBV2 and TRBJ1-5; weak D call: TRBD1 (5 bases). Germline lookup yields CDR1 SNHLY and CDR2 FYNNEI. CDR3 length equals 15 residues. With 5 bases removed from V and 2 bases from J, the gap between germline ends came to 13 bases. As DNA, the CDR3 is TGTGCCAGCAGTCCGAGATCGGGGGGCAATCAGCCCCAGCATTTT. Amino acid sequence: CASSPRSGGNQPQHF.

J is TRBJ2-7 and V is TRBV7-6; D might be TRBD1 or TRBD2, each matching 5 bases. From germline, CDR1 is SGHVS and CDR2 FNYEAQ. The CDR3 sequence is 15 residues long. The V gene lost 6 bases and the J gene lost 2 bases, with 17 bases spanning the gap. As DNA, the CDR3 is TGTGCCAGCAGTCCGCTCCAGGGTAGCGCCTACGAGCAGTACTTC. Its translation: CASSPLQGSAYEQYF.

The gene calls are TRBV6-6 and TRBJ1-5; weak D call: TRBD1 (6 bases). V was trimmed by 5 bases and J by 7 bases, leaving 12 bases between them. The germline V gene encodes CDR1 MNHNY and CDR2 SVGAGI (reference sequence). This CDR3 is 13 amino acids long. DNA of the CDR3: TGTGCCAGCAGTATACAGGGTCAACAGCCCCAGCATTTT. It translates to CASSIQGQQPQHF.

The V gene is TRBV13, the J gene TRBJ1-5; maybe TRBD1 (6 bases). Per germline, CDR1 PRHDT and CDR2 FYEKMQ (reference sequence). The CDR3 covers 15 residues. V was cut by 5 bases and J by 3 bases, with 14 bases left in between. The CDR3 sequence: CASSQRGVDNQPQHF. CDR3 coding DNA: TGTGCCAGCAGCCAGAGGGGGGTAGACAATCAGCCCCAGCATTTT.

The genes are TRBV28 and TRBJ1-2; TRBD1 is a possible D gene (5 bases). The CDR3 runs to 15 residues. V gave up 7 bases and J gave up 4 bases, with 19 bases separating them. The germline CDR1 and CDR2 sequences are MDHEN and SYDVKM. The CDR3 coding sequence is TGTGCCAGCATCTCGAACCGGGACGGCTTCTATGGCTACACCTTC. Translation: CASISNRDGFYGYTF.

This chain links TRBV7-2 with TRBJ1-1; D gene ambiguous. Per germline, CDR1 SGHTA and CDR2 FQGNSA. Trimming cost V 1 base and J 1 base, with 7 bases left between them. This CDR3 has 14 residues. The CDR3 loop is CASSLVSGNTEAFF. CDR3 DNA: TGTGCCAGCAGCTTAGTAAGCGGGAACACTGAAGCTTTCTTT.

The chain couples TRBV19 to TRBJ1-5; the D gene is possibly TRBD1 (5 bases). CDR1 is LNHDA, CDR2 SQIVND, per germline (reference sequence). The CDR3 is made up of 14 amino acids. Trimming pared 7 bases from V and 7 bases from J, leaving 17 bases between. The CDR3 spells CASTPLGVGQPQHF. CDR3 bases: TGTGCCAGTACCCCTCTAGGGGTCGGGCAGCCCCAGCATTTT.

The gene calls are TRBV11-2 and TRBJ2-7; D call uncertain. The CDR3 covers 11 residues. The germline gives CDR1 SGHAT, CDR2 FQNNGV. V lost 7 bases, J lost 2 bases, and 6 bases lay in between. CDR3 coding DNA: TGTGCCAGCACCCTAACCTACGAGCAGTACTTC. This sequence encodes CASTLTYEQYF.

The gene calls are TRBV2 and TRBJ2-2; D might be TRBD1 (5 bases). V was trimmed by 7 bases and J by 5 bases, leaving 17 bases between them. CDR1 is SNHLY and CDR2 is FYNNEI in the germline V gene. This CDR3 has 15 residues. CDR3 DNA sequence: TGTGCCAGCATGCCTGACAGACCCGAAACCGGGGAGCTGTTTTTT. It is translated as CASMPDRPETGELFF. Together with reference TRBV2 and TRBJ2-2, the CDR3 gives the full variable domain: EPEVTQTPSHQVTQMGQEVILRCVPISNHLYFYWYRQILGQKVEFLVSFYNNEISEKSEIFDDQFSVERPDGSNFTLKIRSTKLEDSAMYFCASMPDRPETGELFFGEGSRLTVL.